This TCR beta chain was obtained from a study of blood T cell repertoires in COVID-19. Study at large: Material from acute and convalescent COVID-19 was sourced from the United States, Italy and Spain. Sources were T cells, B-cell-depleted T cells, or PBMCs; the material itself was cDNA or gDNA.

The CDR3 length is 16 residues. V was trimmed by 5 bases and J by 4 bases, leaving 17 bases between them. CDR1 is LNHNV, CDR2 YYDKDF, per germline (reference sequence). The authors' processing: For nucleated cells, counts were estimated from reference gene primer amplification. Profiled with immunoSEQ multiplex PCR; TCRdb holds only in-frame clones, not every one. That table furnishes V, J and clone size, whereas the DNA furnished D and trimming. The sample lists approximately 83,000 clones, 85% occurring once. The gene calls are TRBV15 and TRBJ1-4; D not resolved. Sequenced material: peripheral blood. The clonotype comes from a man between 50 and 59 years old with acute or convalescent COVID-19. As DNA, the CDR3 is TGTGCCACCAGCGAGCACGGACTCCTCCTTAATGAAAAACTGTTTTTT. As protein: CATSEHGLLLNEKLFF. Supplemented by reference TRBV15 and TRBJ1-4, the full variable domain reads DAMVIQNPRYQVTQFGKPVTLSCSQTLNHNVMYWYQQKSSQAPKLLFHYYDKDFNNEADTPDNFQSRRPNTSFCFLDIRSPGLGDTAMYLCATSEHGLLLNEKLFFGSGTQLSVL.